The rows below give T cell receptor beta chains drawn from one sample of a study of identical twins. One entry per CDR3 protein, called by TCRdb with MiXCR from the 5' RACE reads. The table has fewer than 250,000 distinct CDR3 sequences, around 10% seen once. The sample was memory (CD45RO+) T cells sorted from blood. The receptors here all came from a woman younger than 30 in good health. The CDR3 runs from the conserved cysteine through the conserved F or W. The order of the fields is D gene, V gene, clone size, J gene, CDR3 DNA, CDR3 protein. D genes are given only for firm matches. Rows may omit the clone size; those that give it use once, few, many or a size class.

NA	TRBV4-1	NA	TRBJ2-7	TGCGCCAGCAGCCCCCGCATTTCTTACGAGCAGTACTTC	CASSPRISYEQYF
TRBD1	TRBV11-3	few	TRBJ2-5	TGTGCCAGCAGCCTGGGACAGGGGTTGGCGGAGACCCAGTACTTC	CASSLGQGLAETQYF
TRBD1	TRBV20-1	few	TRBJ1-1	TGCAGTGCTAGAGACCCCTCGACAGGGGATAACACTGAAGCTTTCTTT	CSARDPSTGDNTEAFF
NA	TRBV20-1	few	TRBJ2-4	TGCAGTGCTGGTGGGGGGGCTGGCAAAAACATTCAGTACTTC	CSAGGGAGKNIQYF
NA	TRBV4-3	NA	TRBJ2-1	TGCGCCAGCAGCCAAGATATCTCCTACAATGAGCAGTTCTTC	CASSQDISYNEQFF
NA	TRBV7-2	many	TRBJ2-2	TGTGCCAGCAGCTCGACGCTGAGGGGTACCGGGGAGCTGTTTTTT	CASSSTLRGTGELFF
NA	TRBV24-1	many	TRBJ2-2	TGTGCCACCAGTGCCGGCAGGGGGAACACCGGGGAGCTGTTTTTT	CATSAGRGNTGELFF
NA	TRBV2	few	TRBJ1-2	TGTGCCAGCAGTGAAGCGCTAGGATATGGCTACACCTTC	CASSEALGYGYTF
NA	TRBV19	few	TRBJ2-3	TGTGCCTGCCGCCGGGGCTTCAGCACAGATACGCAGTATTTT	CACRRGFSTDTQYF
TRBD2	TRBV20-1	NA	TRBJ2-3	TGCAGTGCTAGAGATCTTCAATTAGCGGGGTTCACAGATACGCAGTATTTT	CSARDLQLAGFTDTQYF
TRBD2	TRBV28	few	TRBJ2-3	TGTGCCAGCAGTTCTCTGGCGGGGGGCGTGAATACGCAGTATTTT	CASSSLAGGVNTQYF
NA	TRBV7-6	NA	TRBJ2-2	TGTGCCAGCAGCTTTGGGACCTCGAACACCGGGGAGCTGTTTTTT	CASSFGTSNTGELFF
TRBD2	TRBV5-1	few	TRBJ2-3	TGCGCCAGCAGCCCCGTGGCGACTAGCGGGGATTTCACGAATACGCAGTATTTT	CASSPVATSGDFTNTQYF
NA	TRBV9	NA	TRBJ2-6	TGTGCCAGCAGCGCCTTATACAGCAGTGGGGCCAACGTCCTGACTTTC	CASSALYSSGANVLTF
NA	TRBV9	NA	TRBJ1-1	TGTGCCAGCAGCGTATCGGTCGTGAACACTGAAGCTTTCTTT	CASSVSVVNTEAFF
NA	TRBV29-1	many	TRBJ2-7	TGCAGCGCATGGACGCCTTCCTACGAGCAGTACTTC	CSAWTPSYEQYF
NA	TRBV20-1	many	TRBJ1-4	TGCAGTGCTAGAGCAGGAGCTGAGAATGAAAAACTGTTTTTT	CSARAGAENEKLFF
TRBD1	TRBV20-1	many	TRBJ1-3	TGCAGTGCTAGCTACAGGGGGCTGGGAAACACCATATATTTT	CSASYRGLGNTIYF
NA	TRBV6-2/TRBV6-3	many	TRBJ2-3	TGTGCCACCCGACTTGGATTGGCAGATACGCAGTATTTT	CATRLGLADTQYF
TRBD1	TRBV9	NA	TRBJ2-5	TGTGCCAGCAGCCCCCGACAGGGTCCAGCCGAGACCCAGTACTTC	CASSPRQGPAETQYF
NA	TRBV20-1	NA	TRBJ2-7	TGCAGTGCTAGAACAGGAGGGACCTACGAGCAGTACTTC	CSARTGGTYEQYF
NA	TRBV7-2	NA	TRBJ1-6	TGTGCCAGCAGCTTAGGGACAGTTTATAATTCACCCCTCCACTTT	CASSLGTVYNSPLHF
NA	TRBV7-9	many	TRBJ1-2	TGTGCCAGCAGCTCCGGGGATTCAGGCGGGGGTGGCTACACCTTC	CASSSGDSGGGGYTF
NA	TRBV5-8	few	TRBJ2-1	TGTGCCAGCAGCTTTGATGGCATTGAGCAGTTCTTC	CASSFDGIEQFF
NA	TRBV11-2	few	TRBJ2-2	TGTGCCAGCACCTCATGGCCTTATACTAGTCCGTCTCGGGCGAACACCGGGGAGCTGTTTTTT	CASTSWPYTSPSRANTGELFF
NA	TRBV19	many	TRBJ2-1	TGTGCCAGTAGTATCCAAAGGGAGCAGTTCTTC	CASSIQREQFF
TRBD2	TRBV18	NA	TRBJ2-1	TGTGCCAGCTCGTCTCGCCGGGAGGGACCTAACAATGAGCAGTTCTTC	CASSSRREGPNNEQFF
NA	TRBV28	NA	TRBJ1-1	TGTGCCAGCAGCGTAGGAGAGGAAGCTTTCTTT	CASSVGEEAFF
NA	TRBV7-9	many	TRBJ1-1	TGTGCCAGCAGCTTAGCGGGGCAGTATGAAGCTTTCTTT	CASSLAGQYEAFF
TRBD2	TRBV20-1	many	TRBJ2-7	TGCAGTGCACGTTCACCGGATAGCGGGAGGAGCTCCTACGAGCAGTACTTC	CSARSPDSGRSSYEQYF
NA	TRBV20-1	many	TRBJ2-1	TGCAGTGCTAGTTCCAGCGGAGACTACAATGAGCAGTTCTTC	CSASSSGDYNEQFF
NA	TRBV7-8	NA	TRBJ1-5	TGTGCCAGCAGCTTAGTTGTCGGAGCTAATAGCAATCAGCCCCAGCATTTT	CASSLVVGANSNQPQHF
TRBD1	TRBV29-1	few	TRBJ1-2	TGCAGCGTTGAAATTGGCAGGGGGCGCCGGGGCTATGGCTACACCTTC	CSVEIGRGRRGYGYTF
NA	TRBV24-1	few	TRBJ1-1	TGTGCCACCAGTGAGGGGCAGGGAAGGGTATTCTTT	CATSEGQGRVFF
TRBD2	TRBV12-3/TRBV12-4	many	TRBJ2-5	TGTGCCAGCAGTCTGGGACTAGCGGGAGGGCTAGAGACCCAGTACTTC	CASSLGLAGGLETQYF
NA	TRBV27	few	TRBJ2-5	TGTGCCAGCAGTTTACTGGGAGGCGGAGAGACCCAGTACTTC	CASSLLGGGETQYF
NA	TRBV20-1	NA	TRBJ1-1	TGCAGTGCTGTTAAAGGGGGGACCACTGAAGCTTTCTTT	CSAVKGGTTEAFF
TRBD1	TRBV20-1	NA	TRBJ2-7	TGCAGTGCGAGACAGGGGGCGGACGAGCAGTACTTC	CSARQGADEQYF
NA	TRBV12-3/TRBV12-4	few	TRBJ2-1	TGTGCCAGCAGCCACTCACGACCGAGGTACAATGAGCAGTTCTTC	CASSHSRPRYNEQFF
NA	TRBV2	NA	TRBJ2-2	TGTGCCAGCAGTCGGGGGAACACCGGGGAGCTGTTTTTT	CASSRGNTGELFF
TRBD1	TRBV20-1	many	TRBJ2-7	TGCAGTGCTGGACAGGGGGCCTACGAGCAGTACTTC	CSAGQGAYEQYF
NA	TRBV7-2	NA	TRBJ1-1	TGTGCCAGCAGCTTTTTGGGTACTGAAGCTTTCTTT	CASSFLGTEAFF
NA	TRBV9	few	TRBJ1-1	TGTGCCAGCAGCTGGGACGGAGGTCTGAACACTGAAGCTTTCTTT	CASSWDGGLNTEAFF